Only a few counts were recorded for the clone carrying this T cell receptor beta chain. What it binds is unknown. The data were taken from a study of early T cells in non-severe SARS-CoV-2 infection. As for the study in general: The study sequenced bulk RNA from unsorted whole blood, with chains unpaired. Study-wide results and caveats: Missing private and CD4 specificities, VDJdb matching favored anti-spike CD8 responses.

The TCR library protocol was used to attach unique molecular identifiers. These identifiers were attached to individual cDNA molecules. TCRdb reprocessed the 5' RACE reads with MiXCR, giving one entry per CDR3 protein. In the table there are tens of thousands of distinct CDR3 sequences, approximately 12% of which are singletons. The starting material was whole blood, obtained at baseline. This TCR came from an adult who was a healthcare worker with PCR-confirmed SARS-CoV-2 infection or an uninfected control (not recorded which).

The CDR3 protein is CASSPLLDNEQFF. The CDR3 DNA follows: TGTGCCAGCTCACCGCTGCTCGACAATGAGCAGTTCTTC. The chain is built from TRBV18 and TRBJ2-1; the D is unclear. There are 13 residues in the CDR3. The V end lost 3 bases, the J end lost 5 bases, and 8 bases lay between the germline ends. Germline CDR1 KGHSH, CDR2 LQKENI.